Each of the 31 T cell receptor beta chains below was sequenced from the same sample in a study of T cell responses to AZD1222 COVID-19 vaccine (dated by TCRdb to the early 2020s). What the time point label conveys for this sample: baseline before first vaccination. Preparation of the library involved the immunoSEQ multiplex PCR assay. TCRdb took over this immuneACCESS table, retaining in-frame rearrangements with V and J assigned. Such tables are incomplete; in checked studies, under half of the missing clones stem from an unresolved V gene, and the remainder is unexplained. This sample has about 180,000 clones in its table, and around 88% of those were observed once. The biggest ten clones account for approximately 7.7% of the sample. Sequenced material: peripheral blood, taken on day 0 of AZD1222 vaccination. These receptors all stem from an adult in good health.

The rearrangement joins TRBV5-1 to TRBJ2-7; D may match TRBD1 or TRBD2 (6 bases each). CDR3 size: 14 residues. Trimming shortened V by 4 bases and J by 3 bases, and 14 bases separated the two germline ends. CDR1 and CDR2 (germline): SGHRS, YFSETQ. CDR3: CASSAGQKNYEQYF. For the CDR3, the DNA is TGCGCCAGCAGCGCGGGACAAAAGAACTACGAGCAGTACTTC.

V and J are TRBV7-9 and TRBJ1-4; 8 nucleotides match TRBD1. Germline CDR1 and CDR2: SEHNR and FQNEAQ (reference sequence). The CDR3 spans 17 residues. Trimming took 5 bases from V and 7 from J; bases not matched to a gene: 15. In DNA form, the CDR3 reads TGTGCCAGCAGCACACAGGGGGGAGTCGGGATCGCTGAAAAACTGTTTTTT. Translating gives CASSTQGGVGIAEKLFF.

The chain joins TRBV19 to TRBJ1-4; D possibly corresponds to TRBD1 (6 bases). The CDR3 is 17 amino acids. Trimming took off 5 bases at V and 0 bases at J, with 16 bases between the two ends. Looked up from germline, CDR1 is LNHDA and CDR2 is SQIVND (reference sequence). The CDR3 DNA sequence: TGTGCCAGTAGTCAAAGGACAGTTCAAGCAACTAATGAAAAACTGTTTTTT. It specifies CASSQRTVQATNEKLFF.

The rearrangement joins TRBV5-4 to TRBJ2-7; TRBD2 matches 9 bases. The length of the CDR3 is 15 residues. V lost 2 bases and J lost 1; bases outside the gene matches: 4. CDR1 and CDR2 from the germline V gene are SGHNT and YYREEE (reference sequence). The CDR3 loop is CASSFRSGGSYEQYF. CDR3 DNA: TGTGCCAGCAGCTTCCGTAGCGGGGGTTCCTACGAGCAGTACTTC.

This clone was seen just once. The V gene is TRBV5-6, the J gene TRBJ2-4; 11 bases agree with TRBD1. Looked up from germline, CDR1 is SGHDT and CDR2 is YYEEEE. The CDR3 has 16 amino acids. Trimming removed 4 bases from V and 3 bases from J; junction bases left unmatched: 6. DNA of the CDR3: TGTGCCAGCAGCCCCTCCGGGACAGGGGGCAAAAACATTCAGTACTTC. Amino acid sequence: CASSPSGTGGKNIQYF.

V is TRBV6-5 and J is TRBJ1-2; D gene uncertain. Trimming took 6 bases from V and 0 from J, leaving 8 bases between them. The germline V gene has CDR1 MNHEY and CDR2 SVGAGI. This CDR3 has 13 residues. The CDR3 sequence: CASRLDANYGYTF. The DNA of the CDR3 is TGTGCCAGCAGACTCGACGCTAACTATGGCTACACCTTC.

The chain has TRBV19 and TRBJ2-1, with a possible D match to TRBD1 (6 bases). From germline, CDR1 is LNHDA and CDR2 SQIVND (reference sequence). CDR3 length equals 14 residues. With 6 bases removed from V and 1 base from J, the gap between germline ends came to 10 bases. DNA of the CDR3: TGTGCCAGTAGCGGACAGTTTTCCTACAATGAGCAGTTCTTC. Its protein product is CASSGQFSYNEQFF.

A single count supports this clone. V and J are TRBV12-3 or TRBV12-4 and TRBJ2-7; 9 bases are shared with TRBD1. V shed 6 bases and J 6 bases; nucleotides not matched to a gene: 3. This CDR3 is 12 amino acids long. The CDR3, as DNA: TGTGCCAGCAGGGTGACAGGGGGCGAGCAGTACTTC. It translates to CASRVTGGEQYF.

The chain is built from TRBV7-3 and TRBJ2-7; 11 bases fit TRBD2. This CDR3 is 17 amino acids long. CDR1 and CDR2 (germline): SGHTA, FQGTGA. V shed 5 bases, J shed 2 bases, and the junction held 11 bases outside the gene matches. CDR3 sequence: CASSLSGSGGAPYEQYF. In DNA form, the CDR3 reads TGTGCCAGCAGCCTCTCGGGTAGCGGGGGGGCCCCCTACGAGCAGTACTTC.

V usage is TRBV6-6 and J usage is TRBJ1-1, with 8 bases fitting TRBD1. The germline CDR1 and CDR2 sequences are MNHNY and SVGAGI (reference sequence). V shed 2 bases, J shed 2 bases, and the junction held 7 bases outside the gene matches. This CDR3 has 16 residues. CDR3 amino acids: CASSYPGDRLNTEAFF. The CDR3 DNA sequence: TGTGCCAGCAGTTACCCGGGGGACAGGTTAAACACTGAAGCTTTCTTT.

As for this clone: A much bigger clone sits one base away, suggesting this may be a read error. The chain joins TRBV5-5 to TRBJ2-3; tentative D call: TRBD1 (6 bases). Germline V lookup: CDR1 SGHKS, CDR2 YYEKEE (reference sequence). V shed 2 bases and J shed 5 bases, with 6 bases lying between them. The CDR3 loop spans 12 amino acids. This CDR3 reads CASSLGGDTQYF. CDR3 coding DNA: TGTGCCAGCAGCTTAGGGGGAGATACGCAGTATTTT.

The chain employs TRBV24-1 and TRBJ1-5, with D hard to call. Germline CDR1 and CDR2: KGHDR and SFDVKD. The CDR3 covers 16 residues. V was cut by 2 bases and J by 3 bases, with 13 bases left in between. CDR3 nucleotide sequence: TGTGCCACCAGTGATTCGTCAGGACGGCCCAATCAGCCCCAGCATTTT. This translates into CATSDSSGRPNQPQHF.

The V call is TRBV30, the J call TRBJ1-1; no reliable D call. V was shortened by 4 bases and J by 3 bases, with 12 bases between the two germline ends. CDR1 and CDR2 (germline): GTSNPN, SVGIG (reference sequence). This CDR3 comprises 13 residues. The CDR3 sequence: CAWIHRGYTEAFF. The CDR3 DNA sequence: TGTGCCTGGATTCATCGGGGTTACACTGAAGCTTTCTTT.

The chain joins TRBV6-1 to TRBJ1-5, with D perhaps TRBD1 (6 bases). CDR3 length equals 17 residues. Looked up from germline, CDR1 is MNHNS and CDR2 is SASEGT. Trimming removed 4 bases from V and 3 bases from J, with 19 bases in between. This CDR3 is CASSVLGAGENNQPQHF. CDR3 nucleotides: TGTGCCAGCAGTGTTCTGGGGGCAGGGGAGAACAATCAGCCCCAGCATTTT.

This chain links TRBV2 with TRBJ1-2; D uncertain. The germline gives CDR1 SNHLY, CDR2 FYNNEI. Between the trimmed V and J ends, which lost 8 bases and 6 bases, there was a span of 16 bases. The CDR3 covers 13 residues. The CDR3 sequence: CASPADGRDGYTF. In DNA, the CDR3 is TGTGCCAGCCCTGCTGATGGACGGGATGGCTACACCTTC.

The chain links TRBV4-1 to TRBJ1-4, with 11 bases aligning to TRBD1. Per the germline V gene, CDR1 is MGHRA and CDR2 is YSYEKL. The J segment lost 5 bases and the V segment lost 3 bases, leaving 5 bases of the junction unmatched. This CDR3 spans 16 amino acids. The CDR3 spells CASSQDRGRANEKLFF. DNA for the CDR3: TGCGCCAGCAGCCAGGACAGGGGGCGGGCGAATGAAAAACTGTTTTTT.

The chain is built from TRBV9 and TRBJ1-4; 10 positions agree with TRBD1. V shed 3 bases and J 11 bases; nucleotides not matched to a gene: 7. This CDR3 region has 14 residues. Germline V gene lookup returns CDR1 SGDLS and CDR2 YYNGEE. CDR3 in DNA: TGTGCCAGCAGCGCAACCGGGACAGGGGACAAACTGTTTTTT. Its protein product is CASSATGTGDKLFF.

V gene TRBV5-1 combines with J gene TRBJ1-6; TRBD1 agrees at 8 bases. This CDR3 has 13 amino acids. V was clipped by 5 bases and J by 12 bases; unmatched bases: 7. From germline, CDR1 is SGHRS and CDR2 YFSETQ. CDR3 protein: CASRTGAMGPLHF. The CDR3 region has the DNA TGCGCCAGCAGGACAGGGGCTATGGGACCCCTCCACTTT.

The V gene is TRBV7-2, the J gene TRBJ1-2; D ambiguous. The length of the CDR3 is 12 residues. Trimming left V 0 bases short and J 9 bases short, with 8 bases between. Germline V gene data show CDR1 as SGHTA and CDR2 as FQGNSA. The CDR3 loop is CASSLAQDRYTF. The CDR3 DNA sequence: TGTGCCAGCAGCTTAGCTCAGGACCGCTACACCTTC.

The chain uses TRBV6-5 and TRBJ1-5; D remains ambiguous. V lost 5 bases and J 3 bases, leaving 14 bases between the germline ends. The CDR3 runs to 15 residues. CDR1 is MNHEY, CDR2 SVGAGI, per germline. The chain's CDR3 is CASSPSDGYNQPQHF. The CDR3 coding sequence is TGTGCCAGCAGTCCCTCGGACGGCTACAATCAGCCCCAGCATTTT.

The chain carries TRBV24-1 and TRBJ2-7; unclear D gene. CDR3 length: 15 residues. Germline assignment: CDR1 KGHDR and CDR2 SFDVKD. V lost 0 bases and J lost 6, with 14 bases in between. Here the CDR3 DNA reads TGTGCCACCAGTGATTTGGCGACCCCCGTTGGCGAGCAGTACTTC. This encodes CATSDLATPVGEQYF.

This clone turned up a few times. The chain recombines TRBV6-5 with TRBJ1-1; D perhaps matches TRBD1 (5 bases). Per the germline V gene, CDR1 is MNHEY and CDR2 is SVGAGI. V was pared by 0 bases and J by 3 bases, with 14 bases between. The CDR3 extends over 16 amino acids. For the CDR3, the DNA is TGTGCCAGCAGTTACTCTATCCGGGGGTCCCACACTGAAGCTTTCTTT. Residues: CASSYSIRGSHTEAFF.

The chain has TRBV11-2 and TRBJ2-5, with 8 positions matching TRBD2. Germline V gives CDR1 SGHAT, CDR2 FQNNGV. The CDR3 is 15 amino acids. V lost 3 bases, J lost 5 bases, and 8 bases stayed unmatched. The CDR3 region has the DNA TGTGCCAGCAGCTTTAGGCGGGGGGCAACTGAGACCCAGTACTTC. Protein sequence: CASSFRRGATETQYF.

This chain uses TRBV27 with TRBJ2-6, with 7 bases lining up with TRBD1. Germline CDR1 reads MNHEY; CDR2 reads SMNVEV (reference sequence). CDR3 length: 15 residues. The ends lost 6 bases at V and 5 bases at J; junction bases unmatched: 7. The DNA of the CDR3 is TGTGCCAGCAGGACAGGGTCTCCTAGGGCCAACGTCCTGACTTTC. Its protein product is CASRTGSPRANVLTF.

V gene TRBV5-1 combines with J gene TRBJ1-1, with D unclear. CDR1 and CDR2 (germline): SGHRS, YFSETQ. The CDR3 has 12 amino acids. Trimming cost V 0 bases and J 3 bases, with 3 bases left between them. The DNA for the CDR3 is TGCGCCAGCAGCTTGGGTCACACTGAAGCTTTCTTT. This gives the protein CASSLGHTEAFF. Combining the CDR3 with reference TRBV5-1 and TRBJ1-1 gives the whole variable domain KAGVTQTPRYLIKTRGQQVTLSCSPISGHRSVSWYQQTPGQGLQFLFEYFSETQRNKGNFPGRFSGRQFSNSRSEMNVSTLELGDSALYLCASSLGHTEAFFGQGTRLTVV.

This clone was detected only a few times. The chain employs TRBV28 and TRBJ1-1, with TRBD1 as a possible D gene (6 bases). V lost 6 bases, J lost 1 base, and 9 bases lay in between. The germline CDR1 and CDR2 sequences are MDHEN and SYDVKM. The length of the CDR3 is 13 residues. The CDR3 DNA reads TGTGCCAGCAGGTCGACAGGGAACACTGAAGCTTTCTTT. This codes for CASRSTGNTEAFF.

This clone has only one observation. The gene calls are TRBV6-5 and TRBJ1-4; TRBD1 might be the D (6 bases). Germline V lookup: CDR1 MNHEY, CDR2 SVGAGI. The CDR3 contains 14 residues. Trimming took off 6 bases at V and 5 bases at J, with 13 bases between the two ends. The CDR3 sequence is CASSYGGPNEKLFF. The CDR3 DNA follows: TGTGCCAGCAGCTACGGGGGGCCCAATGAAAAACTGTTTTTT.

About this clone: Other DNA sequences from this sample encode an identical CDR3 as well. The genes are TRBV5-6 and TRBJ1-2, with TRBD1 matching 7 bases. The CDR3 consists of 14 residues. The J segment lost 4 bases and the V segment lost 4 bases, leaving 7 bases of the junction unmatched. Germline assignment: CDR1 SGHDT and CDR2 YYEEEE. CDR3 in amino acids: CASSLGQAVYGYTF. The CDR3 nucleotides are TGTGCCAGCAGCCTTGGACAGGCGGTCTATGGCTACACCTTC.

The chain carries TRBV7-2 and TRBJ1-4; D may be TRBD1 (6 bases). Trimming shortened V by 2 bases and J by 8 bases, and 15 bases separated the two germline ends. The CDR3 length is 15 residues. In germline, CDR1 is SGHTA, CDR2 FQGNSA. The CDR3 DNA follows: TGTGCCAGCAGCTTACGGGCAGGGGAAAAAGAAAAACTGTTTTTT. It specifies CASSLRAGEKEKLFF.

The V call is TRBV28, the J call TRBJ2-1; the D gene is possibly TRBD2 (6 bases). CDR1 is MDHEN, CDR2 SYDVKM, per germline. V lost 6 bases and J lost 8, with 14 bases in between. The CDR3 has 13 amino acids. CDR3 nucleotide sequence: TGTGCCAGCAGCTCCGGCCCGGGGGATGAGCAGTTCTTC. Translation: CASSSGPGDEQFF.

The V call is TRBV27, the J call TRBJ1-2, with 7 bases that match TRBD1. CDR1 is MNHEY and CDR2 is SMNVEV in the germline V gene (reference sequence). The CDR3 contains 14 residues. V lost 5 bases to trimming and J lost 5 bases; unmatched junction nucleotides: 8. Written as DNA, the CDR3 is TGTGCCAGCAGTCCGGGACAGAACCCTTATGGCTACACCTTC. Protein sequence: CASSPGQNPYGYTF.